These 21 T cell receptor beta chains were all obtained from the same sample, sequenced in a study of T cells in Graves' hyperthyroidism and ophthalmopathy. Amplified TCR beta CDR3 regions derived from RNA transcripts. During a first-round RT-PCR of the TCR CDR3, the HTBI primer set was used. One entry per CDR3 protein, called by TCRdb with MiXCR from the multiplex PCR reads. The profile shows about 180,000 distinct CDR3 sequences, about 18% of them singletons. The source material was blood. All receptors derive from a woman in her 50s with Graves' hyperthyroidism.

A note on this clonotype: This sequence may be a read error, since a much larger clone differs from it by one base. The rearrangement joins TRBV7-2 to TRBJ2-3; D possibly matches TRBD1 or TRBD2 (5 bases each). This CDR3 region has 12 residues. V dropped 2 bases and J dropped 9 bases, with 9 bases sitting between them. Germline V CDR1 and CDR2: SGHTA, FQGNSA. DNA of the CDR3: TGTGCCAGCAGCTTAATGGGGGAAACGCAGTATTTT. As protein: CASSLMGETQYF.

This clonotype has ten or more counts. The chain joins TRBV6-1 to TRBJ2-6; 12 bases are a match to TRBD1. Unmatched junction bases numbered 15, after V lost 6 bases and J lost 0 bases. CDR1 is MNHNS and CDR2 is SASEGT in the germline V gene. The CDR3 covers 21 residues. The CDR3 bases are TGTGCCAGCAGGGCGGCGGGACAGGGGGCCTACGCAACCTCTGGGGCCAACGTCCTGACTTTC. Protein product: CASRAAGQGAYATSGANVLTF.

V usage is TRBV6-1 and J usage is TRBJ1-2; a possible D gene is TRBD1 (5 bases). The CDR3 length is 13 residues. Trimming pared 2 bases from V and 7 bases from J, leaving 11 bases between. CDR1 is MNHNS, CDR2 SASEGT, per germline. The CDR3, as DNA: TGTGCCAGCAGTGAAAGCGAGGGGCTTGGCTACACCTTC. This gives the protein CASSESEGLGYTF.

This clonotype came up many times. The V gene is TRBV2, the J gene TRBJ2-5; D remains unclear. Trimming cost V 7 bases and J 5 bases, with 11 bases left between them. The CDR3 extends over 12 amino acids. Looked up from germline, CDR1 is SNHLY and CDR2 is FYNNEI. The CDR3 DNA follows: TGTGCCAGCAACCCATCACTGGAGACCCAGTACTTC. This translates into CASNPSLETQYF.

This clonotype showed up many times. V is TRBV12-3 or TRBV12-4 and J is TRBJ2-7; 8 positions match TRBD1. CDR3 size: 15 residues. J gave up 5 bases and V 5 bases, and 11 bases lay outside the gene matches. For the CDR3, the DNA is TGTGCCAGCAGTCCATGGACAGGGAGGACCGACGAGCAGTACTTC. It encodes CASSPWTGRTDEQYF.

The chain couples TRBV9 to TRBJ2-7; D gene ambiguous. V was trimmed by 0 bases and J by 3 bases, leaving 10 bases between them. Looked up from germline, CDR1 is SGDLS and CDR2 is YYNGEE. This CDR3 has 14 amino acids. The CDR3 DNA reads TGTGCCAGCAGCGTAGGTCCCAGGAACTACGAGCAGTACTTC. Translation gives CASSVGPRNYEQYF.

This clonotype occurred many times. The CDR3 loop reads CASSPGLAGYNEQFF. The CDR3 DNA reads as TGCGCCAGCAGCCCGGGACTAGCGGGCTACAATGAGCAGTTCTTC. The V call is TRBV5-1, the J call TRBJ2-1, with TRBD2 matching 12 bases. The CDR3 runs 15 residues. Trimming took 4 bases from V and 3 from J; bases not matched to a gene: 2. Germline-derived CDR1 and CDR2 are SGHRS and YFSETQ.

This clonotype was recorded at least ten times. The J gene is TRBJ1-6, the V gene TRBV7-8, with 8 bases matching TRBD1. In germline, CDR1 is SGHVS, CDR2 FQNEAQ. The CDR3 is 15 amino acids. V lost 3 bases and J lost 6; bases outside the gene matches: 4. Written as DNA, the CDR3 is TGTGCCAGCAGCTTGACGGGACAGGTTAATTCACCCCTCCACTTT. The encoded protein is CASSLTGQVNSPLHF. Full variable domain (missing parts from reference TRBV7-8 and TRBJ1-6): GAGVSQSPRYKVAKRGQDVALRCDPISGHVSLFWYQQALGQGPEFLTYFQNEAQLDKSGLPSDRFFAERPEGSVSTLKIQRTQQEDSAVYLCASSLTGQVNSPLHFGNGTRLTVT.

The CDR3 here is CASSLAGDRESPLHF. The CDR3 DNA sequence: TGTGCCAGCAGCTTAGCTGGGGACAGGGAATCACCCCTCCACTTT. This chain joins TRBV7-2 and TRBJ1-6; 9 bases agree with TRBD1. The CDR3 contains 15 residues. CDR1 and CDR2 (germline): SGHTA, FQGNSA. V trimming: 0 bases; J trimming: 10 bases; junction bases outside the gene matches: 4. Using reference TRBV7-2 and TRBJ1-6 for the parts outside the CDR3, the full variable domain is GAGVSQSPSNKVTEKGKDVELRCDPISGHTALYWYRQSLGQGLEFLIYFQGNSAPDKSGLPSDRFSAERTGGSVSTLTIQRTQQEDSAVYLCASSLAGDRESPLHFGNGTRLTVT.

This clonotype has at least ten counts. The chain couples TRBV18 to TRBJ2-5; D gene uncertain. CDR3 length: 12 amino acids. Trimming removed 3 bases at V and 2 bases at J, with 4 bases between. Germline CDR1 reads KGHSH; CDR2 reads LQKENI. The CDR3 protein is CASSPWQETQYF. The DNA for the CDR3 is TGTGCCAGCTCACCGTGGCAAGAGACCCAGTACTTC.

This clonotype was seen many times. J is TRBJ1-5 and V is TRBV20-1, with D maybe TRBD1 (6 bases). Germline V gene data show CDR1 as DFQATT and CDR2 as SNEGSKA (reference sequence). This CDR3 comprises 15 residues. Trimming removed 1 base from V and 5 bases from J, with 15 bases in between. The CDR3 is CSARARGRTYQPQHF. CDR3 coding DNA: TGCAGTGCTAGAGCCAGGGGCCGTACTTATCAGCCCCAGCATTTT.

The gene calls are TRBV11-3 and TRBJ2-7; weak D call: TRBD1 (6 bases). CDR1 is SGHNT and CDR2 is YENEEA in the germline V gene. The CDR3 spans 15 residues. V was clipped by 5 bases and J by 2 bases, with 16 bases between them. CDR3 nucleotides: TGTGCCAGCAGCGCCGCAACGGACAGAACCTACGAGCAGTACTTC. This translates into CASSAATDRTYEQYF.

This clonotype was counted many times. The chain couples TRBV4-1 to TRBJ1-2; a possible D gene is TRBD1 (5 bases). Germline V gene sequence: CDR1 MGHRA, CDR2 YSYEKL. Trimming removed 3 bases from V and 2 bases from J, with 13 bases in between. This CDR3 has 15 amino acids. The CDR3: CASSQNRGTNYGYTF. As DNA, the CDR3 is TGCGCCAGCAGCCAGAATAGGGGCACAAACTATGGCTACACCTTC.

The gene calls are TRBV15 and TRBJ1-2, with TRBD1 as a possible D gene (6 bases). Germline CDR1 reads LNHNV; CDR2 reads YYDKDF (reference sequence). The length of the CDR3 is 15 residues. The V gene lost 6 bases and the J gene lost 4 bases, with 18 bases spanning the gap. The CDR3 region is CATSVEGGKGYGYTF. The CDR3 nucleotides are TGTGCCACCAGTGTGGAAGGGGGGAAGGGCTATGGCTACACCTTC.

This clonotype has a count of ten or more. The rearrangement links TRBV20-1 to TRBJ1-5; 7 bases line up with TRBD1. This CDR3 contains 16 residues. Germline V gene sequence: CDR1 DFQATT, CDR2 SNEGSKA (reference sequence). The ends lost 1 base at V and 0 bases at J; junction bases unmatched: 6. The DNA of the CDR3 is TGCAGTGCTAGAGCTATACAGGGGTATAGCAATCAGCCCCAGCATTTT. Protein product: CSARAIQGYSNQPQHF.

A few counts support this clonotype. V gene TRBV9 combines with J gene TRBJ2-3, with 10 bases identical to TRBD2. The CDR3 totals 14 residues. Germline V lookup: CDR1 SGDLS, CDR2 YYNGEE. With V trimmed by 2 bases and J by 4 bases, 1 base remained unmatched. The DNA of the CDR3 is TGTGCCAGCAGCGTTAGCGGGGGGCCAGATACGCAGTATTTT. This sequence encodes CASSVSGGPDTQYF.

This clonotype was observed at least ten times. The chain has TRBV24-1 and TRBJ1-2; TRBD1 aligns across 8 bases. The CDR3 extends over 15 amino acids. The V segment lost 4 bases and the J segment 0 bases; nucleotides outside the gene matches: 3. Germline CDR1 KGHDR, CDR2 SFDVKD. In DNA form, the CDR3 reads TGTGCCACCAGTGACGACAGGGGAGCTAACTATGGCTACACCTTC. Its translation is CATSDDRGANYGYTF.

The CDR3 nucleotides are TGTGCCAGCAGTTTTTGGGGTGGGGGAGCTTTCTTT. This gives the protein CASSFWGGGAFF. This chain connects TRBV12-3 or TRBV12-4 to TRBJ1-1, with D maybe TRBD1 (5 bases). The CDR3 loop spans 12 amino acids. V lost 3 bases to trimming and J lost 10 bases, with 12 bases between them.

In this sample, this clonotype turned up many times. The chain combines TRBV4-1 with TRBJ2-5; D assignment may be TRBD1 or TRBD2 (5 bases each). V shed 1 base and J shed 5 bases, with 17 bases lying between them. The CDR3 loop spans 16 amino acids. From germline, CDR1 is MGHRA and CDR2 YSYEKL. The DNA for the CDR3 is TGCGCCAGCAGCCAAGTAATTGGGACGGTCCGGGAGACCCAGTACTTC. This sequence encodes CASSQVIGTVRETQYF.

This clonotype was detected ten times or more. The chain links TRBV27 to TRBJ2-4; 7 nucleotides match TRBD2. The germline V gene has CDR1 MNHEY and CDR2 SMNVEV (reference sequence). The CDR3 sequence is 15 residues long. J was trimmed by 5 bases and V by 6 bases; bases with no gene match: 10. The CDR3: CASSSQGGWENIQYF. Written as DNA, the CDR3 is TGTGCCAGCAGCTCCCAGGGAGGGTGGGAAAACATTCAGTACTTC.

This clonotype was seen only once. CDR3 nucleotide sequence: TGTGCCAGCAGCTTAGGGCCCCGAGAGACCCAGTACTTC. Protein: CASSLGPRETQYF. The chain is built from TRBV7-8 and TRBJ2-5; D remains ambiguous. CDR3 length: 13 amino acids. Trimming took 1 base from V and 4 from J, leaving 7 bases between them. CDR1 SGHVS and CDR2 FQNEAQ come from the germline V gene.